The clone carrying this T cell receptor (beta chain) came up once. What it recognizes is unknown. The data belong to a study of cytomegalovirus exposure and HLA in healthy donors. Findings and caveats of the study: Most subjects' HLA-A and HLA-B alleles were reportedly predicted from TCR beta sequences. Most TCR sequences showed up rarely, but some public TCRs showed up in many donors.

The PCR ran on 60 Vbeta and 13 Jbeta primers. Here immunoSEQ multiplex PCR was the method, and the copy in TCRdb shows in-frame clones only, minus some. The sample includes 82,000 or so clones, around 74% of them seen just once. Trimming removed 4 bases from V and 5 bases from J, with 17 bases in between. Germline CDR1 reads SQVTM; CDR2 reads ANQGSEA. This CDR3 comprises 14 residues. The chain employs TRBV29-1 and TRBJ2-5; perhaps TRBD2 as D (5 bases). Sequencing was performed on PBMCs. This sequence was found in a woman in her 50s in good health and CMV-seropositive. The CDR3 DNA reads TGCAGCGTTGGGAGAACTAGTCTGAGCGAGACCCAGTACTTC. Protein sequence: CSVGRTSLSETQYF.